Shown below are 20 T cell receptor beta chains from a single sample sequenced in a study of human T cells and chemical hapten exposure. TCRdb called the 5' RACE reads again in MiXCR, with one record for every CDR3 protein. The sample lists approximately 150,000 distinct CDR3 sequences; around 4.1% were seen once. From whole blood left unfractionated, total RNA was extracted. All receptors derive from a female donor in good health.

This clonotype occurred many times. The genes are TRBV11-2 and TRBJ1-5; weak D call: TRBD1 (6 bases). CDR3 size: 14 residues. Per germline, CDR1 SGHAT and CDR2 FQNNGV. V dropped 2 bases and J dropped 5 bases, with 10 bases sitting between them. CDR3 loop: CASSLLGGHQPQHF. CDR3 bases: TGTGCCAGCAGCTTACTAGGGGGACATCAGCCCCAGCATTTT.

There are many counts of this clonotype. The chain is built from TRBV6-6 and TRBJ2-7, with 9 positions matching TRBD1. Germline loops: CDR1 MNHNY, CDR2 SVGAGI (reference sequence). This CDR3 has 18 residues. Trimming at V came to 6 bases and at J to 1 base, leaving 16 bases not matched to a gene. CDR3: CASSTVPGQGLRSYEQYF. CDR3 coding DNA: TGTGCCAGCAGCACTGTCCCGGGACAGGGTCTCCGGTCCTACGAGCAGTACTTC.

This clonotype has a count of ten or more. The chain recombines TRBV20-1 with TRBJ2-7; 7 bases fit TRBD1. V was pared by 6 bases and J by 6 bases, with 8 bases of the junction left unmatched. This CDR3 is built from 12 residues. CDR1 and CDR2 from the germline V gene are DFQATT and SNEGSKA (reference sequence). CDR3 nucleotide sequence: TGCAGTGCGCGAAGACAGGGATTCGAGCAGTACTTC. Translating gives CSARRQGFEQYF.

This clonotype was found many times. The rearrangement joins TRBV6-2 or TRBV6-3 to TRBJ2-3; no reliable D call. Germline V gene data show CDR1 as MNHEY and CDR2 as SVGEGT. Trimming removed 5 bases from V and 0 bases from J, with 15 bases in between. This CDR3 comprises 16 residues. The CDR3 loop is CASSTRLDPSTDTQYF. CDR3 in DNA: TGTGCCAGCAGTACGAGACTGGACCCTAGCACAGATACGCAGTATTTT.

This clonotype was seen many times. The rearrangement uses TRBV19 and TRBJ1-5; 7 positions agree with TRBD1. The CDR3 spans 17 residues. V lost 0 bases to trimming and J lost 2 bases; unmatched junction nucleotides: 7. Per the germline V gene, CDR1 is LNHDA and CDR2 is SQIVND (reference sequence). The CDR3 spells CASSIEKGALRNQPQHF. The CDR3 DNA reads as TGTGCCAGTAGTATAGAGAAGGGGGCTTTGCGCAATCAGCCCCAGCATTTT. Full variable domain (outside the CDR3, taken from reference TRBV19 and TRBJ1-5): DGGITQSPKYLFRKEGQNVTLSCEQNLNHDAMYWYRQDPGQGLRLIYYSQIVNDFQKGDIAEGYSVSREKKESFPLTVTSAQKNPTAFYLCASSIEKGALRNQPQHFGDGTRLSIL.

The gene calls are TRBV10-3 and TRBJ1-1; weak D call: TRBD1 (5 bases). Trimming cost V 6 bases and J 2 bases, with 10 bases left between them. This CDR3 contains 13 residues. The germline gives CDR1 ENHRY, CDR2 SYGVKD. CDR3 loop: CAIRGQSNTEAFF. The CDR3 DNA sequence: TGTGCCATCAGAGGACAATCAAACACTGAAGCTTTCTTT.

This chain uses TRBV3-1 with TRBJ1-5; D is unclear. Germline CDR1 LGHDT, CDR2 YNNKEL (reference sequence). The length of the CDR3 is 14 residues. V dropped 1 base and J dropped 5 bases, with 9 bases sitting between them. CDR3 DNA sequence: TGTGCCAGCAGCCAAGTCGGCCGGGATCAGCCCCAGCATTTT. Amino acids: CASSQVGRDQPQHF. Full variable domain (remainder filled in from reference TRBV3-1 and TRBJ1-5): DTAVSQTPKYLVTQMGNDKSIKCEQNLGHDTMYWYKQDSKKFLKIMFSYNNKELIINETVPNRFSPKSPDKAHLNLHINSLELGDSAVYFCASSQVGRDQPQHFGDGTRLSIL.

This chain links TRBV7-8 with TRBJ2-1; TRBD1 matches 9 bases. V trimming: 4 bases; J trimming: 6 bases; junction bases outside the gene matches: 10. The CDR3 contains 16 residues. Germline CDR1 and CDR2: SGHVS and FQNEAQ. For the CDR3, the DNA is TGTGCCAGCAGCTCCACCGGGACAGGGAGAGTCAATGAGCAGTTCTTC. It codes for CASSSTGTGRVNEQFF. Supplemented by reference TRBV7-8 and TRBJ2-1, the full variable domain reads GAGVSQSPRYKVAKRGQDVALRCDPISGHVSLFWYQQALGQGPEFLTYFQNEAQLDKSGLPSDRFFAERPEGSVSTLKIQRTQQEDSAVYLCASSSTGTGRVNEQFFGPGTRLTVL.

This clonotype came up many times. This sequence joins TRBV6-1 and TRBJ2-5; 8 bases align to TRBD2. Germline CDR1 MNHNS, CDR2 SASEGT. This CDR3 is 15 amino acids long. V lost 1 base and J lost 5; bases outside the gene matches: 6. CDR3 in DNA: TGTGCCAGCAGTGAAGACCCTAGCGGGTTGGAGACCCAGTACTTC. Translating it yields CASSEDPSGLETQYF.

This clonotype was counted many times. The chain carries TRBV4-3 and TRBJ1-2; D is perhaps TRBD1 (5 bases). The CDR3 contains 19 residues. The V and J ends lost 0 bases and 2 bases respectively, with 22 bases between them. The V gene's germline CDR1 is LGHNA and CDR2 YSLEER. The chain's CDR3 is CASSQETPGFATINYGYTF. The DNA for the CDR3 is TGCGCCAGCAGCCAAGAAACCCCAGGGTTCGCAACGATCAACTATGGCTACACCTTC.

This clonotype was recorded at least ten times. The chain carries TRBV29-1 and TRBJ2-3; perhaps TRBD2 as D (6 bases). Deletions cut 4 bases from V and 4 bases from J, with 6 bases between. There are 11 residues in the CDR3. In germline, CDR1 is SQVTM, CDR2 ANQGSEA. Here the CDR3 DNA reads TGCAGCGTTGCGGGAGCAGATACGCAGTATTTT. Amino acids: CSVAGADTQYF.

This clonotype came up many times. V usage is TRBV5-1 and J usage is TRBJ2-5; no clear D. Trimming took off 0 bases at V and 1 base at J, with 10 bases between the two ends. The length of the CDR3 is 15 residues. CDR1 and CDR2 from the germline V gene are SGHRS and YFSETQ. CDR3 DNA sequence: TGCGCCAGCAGCTTGGGGCAAAGGCTCCAAGAGACCCAGTACTTC. This translates into CASSLGQRLQETQYF. Filled out from reference TRBV5-1 and TRBJ2-5, the complete variable domain reads KAGVTQTPRYLIKTRGQQVTLSCSPISGHRSVSWYQQTPGQGLQFLFEYFSETQRNKGNFPGRFSGRQFSNSRSEMNVSTLELGDSALYLCASSLGQRLQETQYFGPGTRLLVL.

The J gene is TRBJ1-2, the V gene TRBV7-9; D is unresolved. The CDR3 has 14 residues. Germline loops: CDR1 SEHNR, CDR2 FQNEAQ (reference sequence). V dropped 5 bases and J dropped 3 bases, with 13 bases sitting between them. In DNA form, the CDR3 reads TGTGCCAGCAGCCCCCCAGTGGGTTACTATGGCTACACCTTC. Its protein is CASSPPVGYYGYTF.

The genes are TRBV20-1 and TRBJ1-1; D is uncertain. Germline V gives CDR1 DFQATT, CDR2 SNEGSKA (reference sequence). The CDR3 is 11 amino acids. V lost 6 bases and J lost 1, with 6 bases in between. CDR3 amino acids: CSAIGNTEAFF. CDR3 bases: TGCAGTGCCATTGGGAACACTGAAGCTTTCTTT.

The chain is built from TRBV4-2 and TRBJ2-5; perhaps TRBD2 as D (6 bases). V dropped 0 bases and J dropped 2 bases, with 19 bases sitting between them. The CDR3 contains 18 residues. Germline CDR1 reads LGHNA; CDR2 reads YNFKEQ. Here the CDR3 DNA reads TGTGCCAGCAGCCAAGATCAAGTTAGCGGAGCCACACAAGAGACCCAGTACTTC. This translates into CASSQDQVSGATQETQYF.

This clonotype came up a few times. V gene TRBV18 combines with J gene TRBJ1-1, with 7 bases that match TRBD1. Germline CDR1 and CDR2: KGHSH and LQKENI. The CDR3 runs 15 residues. V lost 6 bases to trimming and J lost 1 base; unmatched junction nucleotides: 8. CDR3 sequence: CASSARQGENTEAFF. The CDR3 coding sequence is TGTGCCAGCTCGGCTCGACAGGGTGAGAACACTGAAGCTTTCTTT.

This sequence joins TRBV4-3 and TRBJ2-1; perhaps D is TRBD1 or TRBD2 (7 bases each). The CDR3 consists of 18 residues. V lost 2 bases, J lost 1 base, and 18 bases lay in between. Per the germline V gene, CDR1 is LGHNA and CDR2 is YSLEER. This CDR3 is CASSQFPSQGGSYNEQFF. The CDR3 region has the DNA TGCGCCAGCAGCCAATTCCCTTCGCAGGGGGGGTCCTACAATGAGCAGTTCTTC.

As for this clonotype: A much larger clone is a single base away; this may be a read error. V usage is TRBV29-1 and J usage is TRBJ2-3; 8 bases are shared with TRBD2. Trimming removed 8 bases from V and 1 base from J; junction bases left unmatched: 5. Germline values: CDR1 SQVTM, CDR2 ANQGSEA. The CDR3 totals 13 residues. CDR3 sequence reads: CSNGGGGTDTQYF. The CDR3 DNA is TGCAGCAACGGGGGGGGGGGCACAGATACGCAGTATTTT.

This clonotype was counted between two and nine times. This chain joins TRBV29-1 and TRBJ1-1; D unresolved. The CDR3 runs to 12 residues. In germline, CDR1 is SQVTM, CDR2 ANQGSEA. V shed 0 bases and J shed 5 bases, with 7 bases lying between them. The CDR3 nucleotides read TGCAGCGTTGAAGATTTGGGGACTGAAGCTTTCTTT. It codes for CSVEDLGTEAFF.

This clonotype was counted ten times or more. DNA of the CDR3: TGTGCCAGCAGCCCCCGGGACAGGGCAGCCTACGAGCAGTACTTC. It is translated as CASSPRDRAAYEQYF. This sequence joins TRBV12-3 or TRBV12-4 and TRBJ2-7; TRBD1 agrees at 9 bases. CDR3 length: 15 residues. Losses at the gene ends were 6 bases for V and 2 bases for J; bases not matched to a gene: 8.